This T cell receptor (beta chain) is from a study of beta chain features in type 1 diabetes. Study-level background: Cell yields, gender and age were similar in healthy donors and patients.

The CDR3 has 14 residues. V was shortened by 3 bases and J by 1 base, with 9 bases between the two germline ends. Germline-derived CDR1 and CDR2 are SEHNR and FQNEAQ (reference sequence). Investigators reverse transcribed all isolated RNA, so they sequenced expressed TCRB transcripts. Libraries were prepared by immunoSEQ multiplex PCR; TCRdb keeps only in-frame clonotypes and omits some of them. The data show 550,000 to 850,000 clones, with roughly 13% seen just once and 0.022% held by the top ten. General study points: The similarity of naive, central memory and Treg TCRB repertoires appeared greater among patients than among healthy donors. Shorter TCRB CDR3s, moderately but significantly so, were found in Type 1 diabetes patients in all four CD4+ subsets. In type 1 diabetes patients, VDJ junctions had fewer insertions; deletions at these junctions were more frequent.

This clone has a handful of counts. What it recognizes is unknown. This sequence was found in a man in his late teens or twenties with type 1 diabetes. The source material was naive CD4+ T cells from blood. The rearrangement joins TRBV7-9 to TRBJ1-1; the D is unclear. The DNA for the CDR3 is TGTGCCAGCAGCTTGAACGGACCGAACACTGAAGCTTTCTTT. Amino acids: CASSLNGPNTEAFF.